The sequence of this T cell receptor beta chain was determined in a study of shared clonotypes between healthy human individuals. Study as a whole: There were three CD4 naive, three CD4 memory, two CD8 naive and one CD8 memory plates per donor.

V lost 7 bases and J lost 1, with 10 bases in between. This CDR3 is 13 amino acids long. Germline V CDR1 and CDR2: SGHTA, FQGNSA. Repertoires were generated with immunoSEQ multiplex PCR, while TCRdb's copy carries only in-frame clones and drops some. Among roughly 2.5 million clones listed, just over 90% were seen once. The study drew its donors from healthy HIV-negative adults without recent acute infections or vaccinations. This TCR was sampled from a man aged 18 to 29 in good health. The rearrangement uses TRBV7-2 and TRBJ2-5; no clear D gene. Sequences were obtained from naive CD4+ T cells sorted from blood. Subset denoted: CD45RA+ positively selected. The DNA for the CDR3 is TGTGCCAGCACCCGATCCATCCAAGAGACCCAGTACTTC. This gives the protein CASTRSIQETQYF.